These 10 T cell receptor beta chains were sequenced from one sample in a study of cytomegalovirus exposure and HLA in healthy donors. Vbeta (60) and Jbeta (13) primers were used in the PCR. Method: immunoSEQ multiplex PCR; TCRdb's copy keeps in-frame clones and lacks some. The sample yields tens of thousands of clones, roughly 78% seen once. Sequenced material: PBMCs. These receptors came from a male donor in good health and CMV-seropositive.

The chain employs TRBV19 and TRBJ2-7; 8 bases map to TRBD2. The CDR3 totals 12 residues. Germline V gene lookup returns CDR1 LNHDA and CDR2 SQIVND (reference sequence). V was clipped by 9 bases and J by 3 bases; unmatched bases: 4. CDR3 nucleotides: TGTGCCAGCTCAGCGGGAGTCTACGAGCAGTACTTC. Translation: CASSAGVYEQYF.

This chain uses TRBV6-5 with TRBJ1-6; D ambiguous. The V gene's germline CDR1 is MNHEY and CDR2 SVGAGI. V gave up 8 bases and J gave up 4 bases, with 9 bases separating them. The CDR3 loop spans 13 amino acids. CDR3 region: CASGPQYNSPLHF. CDR3 nucleotide sequence: TGTGCCAGCGGGCCACAGTATAATTCACCCCTCCACTTT.

This sequence joins TRBV5-1 and TRBJ2-7; TRBD1 matches 8 bases. The CDR3 length is 16 residues. Germline CDR1 SGHRS, CDR2 YFSETQ. The junction had 9 bases not matched to a gene; V was cut back by 4 bases and J by 0 bases. The CDR3 reads CASSRTGNRDSYEQYF. DNA of the CDR3: TGCGCCAGCAGCAGGACAGGGAACAGGGACTCCTACGAGCAGTACTTC.

This clone was seen once. The chain recombines TRBV5-4 with TRBJ2-3; TRBD2 matches 12 bases. The CDR3 is 16 amino acids. J gave up 3 bases and V 3 bases, and 5 bases lay outside the gene matches. Germline-derived CDR1 and CDR2 are SGHNT and YYREEE (reference sequence). For the CDR3, the DNA is TGTGCCAGCAGCTCTAGCGGGAGGGGGGTTACAGATACGCAGTATTTT. Encoded protein: CASSSSGRGVTDTQYF.

The chain uses TRBV5-1 and TRBJ2-7, with TRBD1 matching 8 bases. This CDR3 region has 16 residues. V gave up 3 bases and J gave up 6 bases; unmatched junction bases: 14. Germline V gives CDR1 SGHRS, CDR2 YFSETQ. CDR3 nucleotides: TGCGCCAGCAGCTGGGGGAAAAGACAGGGGACGTTCGAGCAGTACTTC. Protein: CASSWGKRQGTFEQYF.

The rearrangement links TRBV2 to TRBJ1-2; 7 bases line up with TRBD1. V shed 8 bases and J 2 bases; nucleotides not matched to a gene: 8. CDR1 and CDR2 (germline): SNHLY, FYNNEI. This CDR3 spans 14 amino acids. CDR3 in amino acids: CASDRAPLNYGYTF. CDR3 coding DNA: TGTGCCAGCGACAGGGCTCCCCTGAACTATGGCTACACCTTC.

The CDR3 here is CASRGFRWDRGSYEQYF. In nucleotides, the CDR3 is TGCGCCAGCAGGGGATTCCGGTGGGACAGGGGCTCCTACGAGCAGTACTTC. This rearrangement joins TRBV10-2 to TRBJ2-7, with 10 bases fitting TRBD1. Looked up from germline, CDR1 is WSHSY and CDR2 is SAAADI. After removal of 6 bases from V and 0 bases from J, the junction contained 11 bases not matched to a gene. The CDR3 extends over 17 amino acids.

This clone was picked up one time. The chain links TRBV4-1 to TRBJ1-1; maybe TRBD1 (5 bases). This CDR3 region has 13 residues. V dropped 1 base and J dropped 13 bases, with 16 bases sitting between them. Germline assignment: CDR1 MGHRA and CDR2 YSYEKL. The CDR3 region is CASSQVPGEVVFF. The CDR3 nucleotides are TGCGCCAGCAGCCAAGTCCCGGGGGAAGTGGTTTTCTTT.

The V and J genes are TRBV7-2 and TRBJ2-7, with D possibly being TRBD2 (6 bases). Germline V gene data show CDR1 as SGHTA and CDR2 as FQGNSA. Trimming stripped 4 bases from V and 5 bases from J, with 15 bases between. The CDR3 sequence is 14 residues long. CDR3: CASSSGGIENEQYF. The CDR3 bases are TGTGCCAGCAGCTCAGGCGGGATTGAGAACGAGCAGTACTTC.

The chain carries TRBV7-6 and TRBJ2-3, with 12 bases that match TRBD2. This CDR3 spans 15 amino acids. CDR1 and CDR2 from the germline V gene are SGHVS and FNYEAQ. V shed 3 bases, J shed 7 bases, and the junction held 5 bases outside the gene matches. Here the CDR3 DNA reads TGTGCCAGCAGCTTGCCCGGACTAGCGGGGAATACGCAGTATTTT. Its translation: CASSLPGLAGNTQYF.